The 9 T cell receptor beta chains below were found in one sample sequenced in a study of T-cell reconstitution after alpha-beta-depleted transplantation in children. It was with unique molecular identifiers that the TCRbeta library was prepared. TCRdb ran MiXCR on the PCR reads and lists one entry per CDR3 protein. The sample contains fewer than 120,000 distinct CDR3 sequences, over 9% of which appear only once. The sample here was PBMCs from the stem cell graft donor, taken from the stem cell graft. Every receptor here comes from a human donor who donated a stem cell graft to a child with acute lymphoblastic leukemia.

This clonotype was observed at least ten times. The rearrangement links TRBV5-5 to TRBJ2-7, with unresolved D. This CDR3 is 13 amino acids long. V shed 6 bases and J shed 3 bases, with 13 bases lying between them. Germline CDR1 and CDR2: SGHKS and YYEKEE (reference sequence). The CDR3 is CASTPVNSYEQYF. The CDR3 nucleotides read TGTGCCAGCACCCCGGTGAACAGCTACGAGCAGTACTTC.

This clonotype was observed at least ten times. In DNA, the CDR3 is TGCGCCAGCAGCCCAAGGGTAGCGGGAGCCTCCAAGGTGGATACGCAGTATTTT. Translation gives CASSPRVAGASKVDTQYF. The V gene is TRBV5-1, the J gene TRBJ2-3; 9 bases align to TRBD2. Germline V lookup: CDR1 SGHRS, CDR2 YFSETQ. Unmatched junction bases numbered 18, after V lost 4 bases and J lost 6 bases. CDR3 length: 18 amino acids.

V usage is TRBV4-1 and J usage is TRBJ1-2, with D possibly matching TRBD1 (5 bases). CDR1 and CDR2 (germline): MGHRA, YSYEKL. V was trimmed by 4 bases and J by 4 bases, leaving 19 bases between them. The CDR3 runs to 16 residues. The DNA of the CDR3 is TGCGCCAGCAGCCTATCCTTAGGCAGGGTAGGCTATGGCTACACCTTC. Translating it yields CASSLSLGRVGYGYTF.

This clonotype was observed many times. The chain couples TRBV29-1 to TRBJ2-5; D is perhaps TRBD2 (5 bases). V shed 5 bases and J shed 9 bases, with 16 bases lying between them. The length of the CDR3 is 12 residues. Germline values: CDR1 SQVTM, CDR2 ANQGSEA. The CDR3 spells CSVSQAEGPQYF. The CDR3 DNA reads TGCAGCGTTTCCCAAGCGGAAGGGCCCCAGTACTTC.

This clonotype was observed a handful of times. This chain's CDR3 is CASSHTGSSGANVLTF. CDR3 in DNA: TGCGCCAGCAGCCATACAGGGAGCTCTGGGGCCAACGTCCTGACTTTC. V and J are TRBV4-3 and TRBJ2-6, with D tentatively TRBD1 (6 bases). The CDR3 runs to 16 residues. V shed 3 bases and J shed 0 bases, with 9 bases lying between them. Germline CDR1 reads LGHNA; CDR2 reads YSLEER.

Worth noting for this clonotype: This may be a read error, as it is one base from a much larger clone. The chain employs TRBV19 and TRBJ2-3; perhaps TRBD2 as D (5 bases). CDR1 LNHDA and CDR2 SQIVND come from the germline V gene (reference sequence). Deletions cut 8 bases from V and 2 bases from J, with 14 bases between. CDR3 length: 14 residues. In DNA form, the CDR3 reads TGTGCCAGTCAGTTTCGGGGAACCACAGATACGCAGTATTTT. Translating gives CASQFRGTTDTQYF.

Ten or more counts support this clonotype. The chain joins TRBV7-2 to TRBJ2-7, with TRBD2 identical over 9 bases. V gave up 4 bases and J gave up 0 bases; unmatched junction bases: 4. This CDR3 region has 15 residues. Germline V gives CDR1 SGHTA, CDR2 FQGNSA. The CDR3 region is CASSSGLAYSYEQYF. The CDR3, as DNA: TGTGCCAGCAGCTCCGGACTAGCGTACTCCTACGAGCAGTACTTC.

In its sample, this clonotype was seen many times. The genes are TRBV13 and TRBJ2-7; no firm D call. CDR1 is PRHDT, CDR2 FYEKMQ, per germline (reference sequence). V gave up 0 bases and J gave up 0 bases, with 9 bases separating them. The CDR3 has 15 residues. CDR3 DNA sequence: TGTGCCAGCAGCTTAGGACAGAACCCCTCCTACGAGCAGTACTTC. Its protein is CASSLGQNPSYEQYF.

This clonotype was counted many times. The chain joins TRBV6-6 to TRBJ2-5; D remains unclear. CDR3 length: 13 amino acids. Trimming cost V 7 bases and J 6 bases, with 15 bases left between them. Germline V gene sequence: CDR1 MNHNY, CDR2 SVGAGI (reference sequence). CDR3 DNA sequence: TGTGCCAGCACGCAAGGGCTGTCACAGACCCAGTACTTC. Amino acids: CASTQGLSQTQYF.